The following is a T cell receptor beta chain sequence with its context. These data belong to a study of PD-1 blockade in mismatch repair-deficient tumors. Assay: immunoSEQ multiplex PCR; the TCRdb copy retains only in-frame clones and omits some. The sample holds some 84,000 clones, about 84% seen once. Germline V gene data show CDR1 as SGHTA and CDR2 as FQGNSA. The CDR3 is made up of 13 amino acids. V was clipped by 6 bases and J by 4 bases, with 10 bases between them. This clonotype was obtained from an adult with mismatch repair-deficient cancer. The V gene is TRBV7-2, the J gene TRBJ1-3; weak D call: TRBD1 (6 bases). Sequenced material: peripheral blood, taken 12 weeks after starting pembrolizumab. The CDR3 DNA reads TGTGCCAGCAGGGGAGGGACAGGAAACACCATATATTTT. Amino acid sequence: CASRGGTGNTIYF.